This T cell receptor beta chain derives from a study of CD8+ T cells in alopecia areata. Study-level background: In an open-label trial, patients got 5 to 10 mg tofacitinib twice daily.

Comment on this clone: Its target is not known.

Study results and caveats: Both scalp clonality and the expanded CD8+ clones among the top 100 showed a significant decrease with tofacitinib.

Treatment defined: oral pan-JAK inhibitor, 5-10 mg twice daily. Researchers took lesional scalp punch biopsies and peripheral blood from people who were alopecia areata patients. This CDR3 region has 15 residues. Germline CDR1 reads SGHRS; CDR2 reads YFSETQ. Germline trimming cut 4 bases from V and 8 bases from J; bases unmatched to any gene: 9. Extraction and reverse transcription of RNA yielded cDNA as the sequencing template. This table comes from immunoSEQ multiplex PCR, and its TCRdb copy is limited to in-frame clones, with some not included. The sample shows 15,000 to 20,000 clones, approximately 59% of them seen only once.

The source material was skin, sampled at week 4, from a patient treated with tofacitinib. This clonotype was obtained from a human donor with alopecia areata. This chain uses TRBV5-1 with TRBJ1-4; 9 nucleotides align to TRBD1. The CDR3 nucleotides read TGCGCCAGCAGCCGAACAGGGGGCAGGGGCGAAAAACTGTTTTTT. Amino acid sequence: CASSRTGGRGEKLFF.